Presented here are 20 T cell receptor beta chains from one specimen sequenced in a study of shared clonotypes between healthy human individuals. Clones were sequenced by immunoSEQ multiplex PCR, and TCRdb holds only the in-frame ones, with some missing. The table includes a few million clones, just over 90% detected once. Sequencing input: naive CD4+ T cells sorted from blood. As for subset: CD45RA+ positively selected. Receptors were obtained from a man between 18 and 29 years old in good health.

The genes are TRBV21-1 and TRBJ2-3; the table's D call TRBD2 went unverified against the DNA. TRBV21-1 is noted as a pseudogene. The CDR3 loop spans 22 amino acids. The CDR3: CASSRNQGTSFPGGASEDTQYF. DNA for the CDR3: TGTGCCAGCAGCAGAAACCAGGGAACTTCTTTCCCCGGGGGGGCTAGCGAAGATACGCAGTATTTT.

This clone was seen only once. The J gene is TRBJ2-1, the V gene TRBV7-2; TRBD2 matches 8 bases. Germline V lookup: CDR1 SGHTA, CDR2 FQGNSA. CDR3 length: 17 amino acids. With V trimmed by 5 bases and J by 2 bases, 11 bases remained unmatched. CDR3 in DNA: TGTGCCAGCAGCCGAAGCGGGGGCACCTTAACCTACAATGAGCAGTTCTTC. This codes for CASSRSGGTLTYNEQFF.

Details on this clone: The same CDR3 can be traced to other DNA sequences in this sample. V is TRBV7-8 and J is TRBJ2-7; perhaps TRBD2 as D (5 bases). Trimming removed 5 bases from V and 1 base from J, with 15 bases in between. The CDR3 consists of 15 residues. Germline V lookup: CDR1 SGHVS, CDR2 FQNEAQ. CDR3 in amino acids: CASSPRTGFSYEQYF. The CDR3 DNA reads as TGTGCCAGCAGCCCCCGGACGGGGTTTTCCTACGAGCAGTACTTC.

This chain uses TRBV5-5 with TRBJ2-7; TRBD1 agrees at 9 bases. V was pared by 0 bases and J by 2 bases, with 9 bases of the junction left unmatched. This CDR3 spans 17 amino acids. Germline V gene sequence: CDR1 SGHKS, CDR2 YYEKEE (reference sequence). The chain's CDR3 is CASSLAGTGSITYEQYF. Written as DNA, the CDR3 is TGTGCCAGCAGCTTGGCCGGGACAGGGTCTATCACCTACGAGCAGTACTTC.

The genes are TRBV18 and TRBJ1-1, with D possibly matching TRBD1 (5 bases). The V end was cut by 6 bases, the J end by 7 bases, with 21 bases between. The CDR3 spans 15 residues. In germline, CDR1 is KGHSH, CDR2 LQKENI. CDR3 sequence: CASSRSNTGSDEAFF. As DNA, the CDR3 is TGTGCCAGCTCCCGGAGTAATACAGGAAGTGATGAAGCTTTCTTT.

The chain employs TRBV6-5 and TRBJ1-5, with TRBD1 as a possible D gene (6 bases). Germline V gene lookup returns CDR1 MNHEY and CDR2 SVGAGI. V was clipped by 7 bases and J by 6 bases, with 10 bases between them. This CDR3 comprises 12 residues. CDR3 in DNA: TGTGCCAGCAAGGGGGGGGTTCAGCCCCAGCATTTT. This sequence encodes CASKGGVQPQHF.

The chain's CDR3 is CASGRDRTYEQYF. Written as DNA, the CDR3 is TGTGCCAGCGGAAGGGACAGGACCTACGAGCAGTACTTC. The genes are TRBV27 and TRBJ2-7; 8 bases are a match to TRBD1. The V and J ends lost 8 bases and 2 bases, in that order; junction bases with no gene match: 5. CDR1 MNHEY and CDR2 SMNVEV come from the germline V gene (reference sequence). There are 13 residues in the CDR3.

This clone occurred once. The chain couples TRBV10-2 to TRBJ1-5; perhaps TRBD1 as D (6 bases). The CDR3 runs to 14 residues. Trimming took 3 bases from V and 4 from J, leaving 10 bases between them. The germline CDR1 and CDR2 sequences are WSHSY and SAAADI. DNA for the CDR3: TGCGCCAGCAGTGACACCCAGGGGAATCAGCCCCAGCATTTT. Translated, it gives CASSDTQGNQPQHF.

Turning to this clone: Other DNA sequences within the sample encode an identical CDR3. The V call is TRBV5-1, the J call TRBJ2-1; 8 bases map to TRBD2. Germline V gives CDR1 SGHRS, CDR2 YFSETQ. CDR3 length: 15 residues. The V and J ends lost 0 bases and 4 bases, in that order; junction bases with no gene match: 3. The CDR3 region is CASSLVAGGYNEQFF. The CDR3 DNA sequence: TGCGCCAGCAGCTTGGTTGCGGGGGGATACAATGAGCAGTTCTTC.

V usage is TRBV4-3 and J usage is TRBJ2-4; the D call may be TRBD1 or TRBD2 (5 bases each). Trimming shortened V by 0 bases and J by 7 bases, and 7 bases separated the two germline ends. The CDR3 is 13 amino acids. Germline lookup yields CDR1 LGHNA and CDR2 YSLEER. In nucleotides, the CDR3 is TGCGCCAGCAGCCAAGAGTGGGACAACATTCAGTACTTC. Translating it yields CASSQEWDNIQYF.

With respect to this clone: A much larger clonotype is one base distant, so this may be a read error. The chain recombines TRBV14 with TRBJ1-1; unclear D gene. Germline V lookup: CDR1 SGHDN, CDR2 FVKESK. The ends were cut back, 4 bases at V and 4 bases at J, with 10 bases in the middle. This CDR3 has 13 residues. The chain's CDR3 is CASSPERSTEAFF. For the CDR3, the DNA is TGTGCCAGCAGCCCGGAGAGGAGCACTGAAGCTTTCTTT.

This clone was seen just once. The rearrangement links TRBV5-5 to TRBJ1-3; D is unclear. This CDR3 spans 15 amino acids. The V gene lost 2 bases and the J gene lost 2 bases, with 11 bases spanning the gap. The germline V gene encodes CDR1 SGHKS and CDR2 YYEKEE (reference sequence). CDR3 in amino acids: CASSFVGSTGNTIYF. CDR3 nucleotide sequence: TGTGCCAGCAGCTTCGTAGGCAGCACTGGAAACACCATATATTTT.

The chain links TRBV6-5 to TRBJ2-7, with 7 bases matching TRBD2. The CDR3 is 16 residues long. Trimming took 1 base from V and 3 from J; bases not matched to a gene: 9. Germline CDR1 is MNHEY and CDR2 is SVGAGI. The CDR3 DNA reads as TGTGCCAGCAGTTACTATTCGCCCGGGAGGCTCTACGAGCAGTACTTC. Translated: CASSYYSPGRLYEQYF.

The sample holds one count of this clone. V gene TRBV27 combines with J gene TRBJ1-6; perhaps TRBD1 as D (6 bases). The CDR3 consists of 18 residues. Germline CDR1 is MNHEY and CDR2 is SMNVEV (reference sequence). V was cut by 6 bases and J by 10 bases, with 28 bases left in between. The chain's CDR3 is CASSHNRAGLGLGSPLHF. CDR3 nucleotide sequence: TGTGCCAGCAGCCACAACAGGGCCGGTTTAGGGTTAGGGTCACCCCTCCACTTT.

This chain connects TRBV7-9 to TRBJ1-2; D is perhaps TRBD1 (6 bases). The CDR3 totals 15 residues. Trimming took off 4 bases at V and 3 bases at J, with 15 bases between the two ends. Germline CDR1 is SEHNR and CDR2 is FQNEAQ (reference sequence). CDR3: CASSSRPGEYYGYTF. CDR3 nucleotide sequence: TGTGCCAGCAGCTCCCGTCCAGGGGAGTACTATGGCTACACCTTC. The full variable domain, in which reference TRBV7-9 and TRBJ1-2 provide the parts outside the CDR3, is DTGVSQNPRHKITKRGQNVTFRCDPISEHNRLYWYRQTLGQGPEFLTYFQNEAQLEKSRLLSDRFSAERPKGSFSTLEIQRTEQGDSAMYLCASSSRPGEYYGYTFGSGTRLTVV.

V is TRBV7-3 and J is TRBJ1-1; 7 positions match TRBD1. The CDR3 runs to 16 residues. CDR1 SGHTA and CDR2 FQGTGA come from the germline V gene. Trimming removed 2 bases from V and 2 bases from J; junction bases left unmatched: 8. The DNA of the CDR3 is TGTGCCAGCAGCTTAGAGCAGGGGGGAGTAAACACTGAAGCTTTCTTT. Translated: CASSLEQGGVNTEAFF.

For this clone: At one end, the junction sequence differs from germline, possibly due to a read error. This chain connects TRBV7-7 to TRBJ2-5; D uncertain. The CDR3 has 13 amino acids. The germline V gene has CDR1 SSHAT and CDR2 FNYEAQ (reference sequence). In DNA, the CDR3 is TGTGCTAGCAGCTTGTCCATCCAAGAGACCCAGTACTTC. Translating gives CASSLSIQETQYF.

The V gene is TRBV19, the J gene TRBJ2-3; 13 bases fit TRBD2. In germline, CDR1 is LNHDA, CDR2 SQIVND (reference sequence). The CDR3 runs to 17 residues. Trimming took 1 base from V and 3 from J; bases not matched to a gene: 4. CDR3 nucleotides: TGTGCCAGTAGTATAGTACGGACTAGCGGGAGTACAGATACGCAGTATTTT. Translating it yields CASSIVRTSGSTDTQYF.

The chain links TRBV6-1 to TRBJ1-4; 9 nucleotides line up with TRBD1. The CDR3 has 16 amino acids. In germline, CDR1 is MNHNS, CDR2 SASEGT. After removal of 4 bases from V and 3 bases from J, the junction contained 6 bases not matched to a gene. The CDR3 reads CASSGGQGPANEKLFF. Written as DNA, the CDR3 is TGTGCCAGCAGTGGGGGACAGGGTCCCGCTAATGAAAAACTGTTTTTT.

This clone has only a few counts. The same CDR3 arises from other DNA sequences in this sample as well. This chain joins TRBV9 and TRBJ2-3; D is unresolved. The germline V and J ends were trimmed by 4 bases and 1 base, with 4 bases remaining between them. CDR3 size: 12 residues. The V gene's germline CDR1 is SGDLS and CDR2 YYNGEE. The CDR3: CASSPGTDTQYF. CDR3 sequence (DNA): TGTGCCAGCAGCCCCGGCACAGATACGCAGTATTTT. Looking up the rest from reference TRBV9 and TRBJ2-3 gives the full variable domain: DSGVTQTPKHLITATGQRVTLRCSPRSGDLSVYWYQQSLDQGLQFLIQYYNGEERAKGNILERFSAQQFPDLHSELNLSSLELGDSALYFCASSPGTDTQYFGPGTRLTVL.